These 18 T cell receptor beta chains share one sample of origin, sequenced in a study of blood T cells in healthy people across ages. The authors ran a second PCR of about 7 to 12 cycles using a sample-barcoded 5' primer and a J-beta primer mix. TCRdb used MiXCR to reprocess the 5' RACE reads, holding one entry per CDR3 protein. The sample shows roughly 2 million distinct CDR3 sequences, roughly 52% of them seen only once. The sequenced material came from blood. The receptors here all came from a woman aged 40-49 years in good health.

This clonotype was observed a handful of times. V is TRBV6-6 and J is TRBJ2-5; D unresolved. CDR1 is MNHNY, CDR2 SVGAGI, per germline (reference sequence). This CDR3 contains 15 residues. Trimming removed 2 bases at V and 1 base at J, with 11 bases between. CDR3 sequence (DNA): TGTGCCAGCAGTTACATGGGGAAGTTCCAAGAGACCCAGTACTTC. Translation: CASSYMGKFQETQYF.

This clonotype turned up a few times. The genes are TRBV7-2 and TRBJ2-4; D gene uncertain. Germline loops: CDR1 SGHTA, CDR2 FQGNSA. The CDR3 sequence is 12 residues long. V lost 5 bases, J lost 8 bases, and 10 bases lay in between. Here the CDR3 DNA reads TGTGCCAGCAGCACCAGAATTGACATTCAGTACTTC. This sequence encodes CASSTRIDIQYF.

This clonotype was counted between two and nine times. The CDR3 sequence: CASSQEGRYEQYF. CDR3 DNA sequence: TGTGCCAGCAGCCAAGAGGGGCGTTACGAGCAGTACTTC. This chain connects TRBV3-1 to TRBJ2-7; possibly TRBD1 for D (5 bases). Germline CDR1 is LGHDT and CDR2 is YNNKEL (reference sequence). The V end lost 0 bases, the J end lost 4 bases, and 7 bases lay between the germline ends. This CDR3 has 13 residues.

The V gene is TRBV4-2, the J gene TRBJ1-4, with no clear D. This CDR3 has 15 amino acids. Germline CDR1 and CDR2: LGHNA and YNFKEQ. Trimming removed 1 base at V and 11 bases at J, with 17 bases between. The CDR3 region is CASSQGAAAVGKLFF. The CDR3 DNA follows: TGTGCCAGCAGCCAAGGGGCGGCGGCCGTTGGGAAACTGTTTTTT.

Concerning this clonotype: A much larger clonotype is one base distant, so this may be a read error. V is TRBV29-1 and J is TRBJ2-3, with unresolved D. The CDR3 loop spans 11 amino acids. Germline loops: CDR1 SQVTM, CDR2 ANQGSEA. The V end lost 5 bases, the J end lost 5 bases, and 8 bases lay between the germline ends. The CDR3 coding sequence is TGCAGCGTTACCAGGAGAGATACGCAGTATTTT. It specifies CSVTRRDTQYF.

This CDR3 is CASSLSRGAGNYGYTF. CDR3 in DNA: TGTGCCAGCAGTTTATCTAGGGGCGCAGGAAACTATGGCTACACCTTC. The genes are TRBV27 and TRBJ1-2; D possibly corresponds to TRBD1 (5 bases). Per germline, CDR1 MNHEY and CDR2 SMNVEV (reference sequence). Trimming removed 0 bases at V and 2 bases at J, with 13 bases between. The CDR3 has 16 amino acids.

The chain carries TRBV5-1 and TRBJ2-5, with D possibly matching TRBD1 (6 bases). V was cut by 0 bases and J by 11 bases, with 17 bases left in between. Germline assignment: CDR1 SGHRS and CDR2 YFSETQ. CDR3 length: 14 residues. The CDR3 protein is CASSLVGRGEEQYF. CDR3 DNA sequence: TGCGCCAGCAGCTTGGTCGGCAGGGGTGAGGAGCAGTACTTC.

In this sample, this clonotype turned up a few times. The chain joins TRBV14 to TRBJ2-6; D is ambiguous. V dropped 8 bases and J dropped 0 bases, with 2 bases sitting between them. The CDR3 length is 12 residues. Germline V gene data show CDR1 as SGHDN and CDR2 as FVKESK. The CDR3 DNA reads as TGTGCCAGCCACTCTGGGGCCAACGTCCTGACTTTC. It codes for CASHSGANVLTF.

There are many counts of this clonotype. This chain connects TRBV4-1 to TRBJ2-7; D could derive from TRBD1 or TRBD2 (5 bases each). This CDR3 is built from 13 residues. Looked up from germline, CDR1 is MGHRA and CDR2 is YSYEKL. V lost 0 bases and J lost 4, with 7 bases in between. CDR3 sequence reads: CASSQDGGYEQYF. CDR3 coding DNA: TGCGCCAGCAGCCAAGATGGGGGATACGAGCAGTACTTC.

This rearrangement joins TRBV20-1 to TRBJ2-7, with a tentative D call TRBD1 (6 bases). Trimming took off 6 bases at V and 1 base at J, with 16 bases between the two ends. CDR3 size: 14 residues. Germline V lookup: CDR1 DFQATT, CDR2 SNEGSKA (reference sequence). The CDR3, as DNA: TGCAGTGCGGGTCTACAGGGTCCATCCTACGAGCAGTACTTC. Translated, it gives CSAGLQGPSYEQYF.

This clonotype was picked up one time. The CDR3 loop reads CASSLDSPTATTYEQYF. The CDR3 DNA reads TGCGCCAGCAGCTTGGATTCCCCGACAGCAACCACCTACGAGCAGTACTTC. The chain combines TRBV5-1 with TRBJ2-7; D might be TRBD1 (5 bases). The CDR3 is 17 amino acids. Germline values: CDR1 SGHRS, CDR2 YFSETQ. The V end was cut by 0 bases, the J end by 2 bases, with 18 bases between.

A few counts support this clonotype. The chain uses TRBV13 and TRBJ1-5; 10 positions match TRBD1. CDR3 size: 15 residues. V gave up 4 bases and J gave up 2 bases; unmatched junction bases: 2. Germline CDR1 reads PRHDT; CDR2 reads FYEKMQ (reference sequence). The CDR3 loop reads CASSSGTGGNQPQHF. The DNA for the CDR3 is TGTGCCAGCAGCTCCGGGACAGGGGGCAATCAGCCCCAGCATTTT.

A remark on this clonotype: The germline gene is not matched at one end of the junction; a read error may be the cause. The CDR3 DNA reads as TGTGCCGGCAGCTCGACTAGCGGGGGGCCGGGCTCCTACAATGAGCAGTTCTTC. Encoded protein: CAGSSTSGGPGSYNEQFF. The chain combines TRBV6-2 or TRBV6-3 with TRBJ2-1; 13 bases map to TRBD2. Germline CDR1 and CDR2: MNHEY and SVGEGT. The CDR3 spans 18 residues.

The V and J genes are TRBV3-1 and TRBJ2-3; the D gene is possibly TRBD2 (5 bases). Trimming left V 3 bases short and J 0 bases short, with 7 bases between. CDR3 length: 14 residues. Looked up from germline, CDR1 is LGHDT and CDR2 is YNNKEL (reference sequence). The CDR3 reads CASSQDWSTDTQYF. The CDR3 nucleotides read TGTGCCAGCAGCCAGGACTGGAGCACAGATACGCAGTATTTT.

This clonotype was picked up one time. This chain uses TRBV11-2 with TRBJ2-3; D perhaps matches TRBD1 (5 bases). V was trimmed by 7 bases and J by 6 bases, leaving 14 bases between them. The germline V gene has CDR1 SGHAT and CDR2 FQNNGV. CDR3 size: 13 residues. This CDR3 reads CASTPLAGDTQYF. DNA of the CDR3: TGTGCCAGCACCCCGCTGGCAGGGGATACGCAGTATTTT.

CDR3 in DNA: TGTGCCAGCCTCGGGAGAGAGAGGGACAATGAGCAGTACTTC. Protein product: CASLGRERDNEQYF. The rearrangement uses TRBV12-3 or TRBV12-4 and TRBJ2-1; possibly TRBD1 or TRBD2 for D (6 bases each). Gene TRBJ2-7 matches the end of the DNA better, so the J call may be wrong. The CDR3 is 14 residues long.

The chain carries TRBV25-1 and TRBJ2-5, with 12 bases lining up with TRBD1. The CDR3 contains 15 residues. Germline CDR1 reads MGHDK; CDR2 reads SYGVNS. After removal of 5 bases from V and 11 bases from J, the junction contained 12 bases not matched to a gene. The CDR3 protein is CASSPRDRGLNEQYF. The CDR3 DNA sequence: TGTGCCAGCAGTCCCCGGGACAGGGGGCTCAATGAGCAGTACTTC.

This clonotype has more than one count but fewer than ten. The chain employs TRBV13 and TRBJ2-3; D ambiguous. Germline V gene lookup returns CDR1 PRHDT and CDR2 FYEKMQ (reference sequence). The CDR3 runs 14 residues. V was cut by 4 bases and J by 6 bases, with 14 bases left in between. The CDR3 reads CASSSYLSRDTQYF. The DNA for the CDR3 is TGTGCCAGCAGCTCCTACCTTTCCCGGGATACGCAGTATTTT.